This is a list of T cell receptor beta chains from one sample in a study of T cell clonotyping in hematopoietic cell transplantation. Assay used: immunoSEQ multiplex PCR; TCRdb lists only in-frame clones, some missing. The table has about 10,000 clones, about nine tenths seen once. Here the sequenced sample was peripheral blood mononuclear cells, taken before stem cell transplant. These receptors were taken from a woman aged 45 to 65 with chronic myeloid leukemia. Some clones in this sample may be carry-over from other donors' samples. Both conserved end residues are part of each CDR3. The D gene is left open where the match is weak. Clone size appears in some rows only: once, few, many, or a class for an expanded clone.

abundance,v_gene,j_gene,d_gene,CDR3aa,CDR3nt
.,TRBV19,TRBJ1-1,TRBD1,CASSPDRGRFTEAFF,TGTGCCAGTAGTCCGGACAGGGGGCGCTTTACTGAAGCTTTCTTT
.,TRBV5-1,TRBJ2-2,.,CASRPGASSGELFF,TGCGCCAGCCGACCGGGGGCCAGTTCCGGGGAGCTGTTTTTT
.,TRBV30,TRBJ2-1,TRBD1,CAWTTSGGSYNEQFF,TGTGCCTGGACGACTTCAGGGGGCTCCTACAATGAGCAGTTCTTC
few,TRBV19,TRBJ1-5,.,CATSAESNQPQHF,TGTGCCACCTCAGCGGAGAGCAATCAGCCCCAGCATTTT
.,TRBV6-5,TRBJ1-4,.,CASRGQLNEKLFF,TGTGCCAGTAGAGGACAGTTAAATGAAAAACTGTTTTTT
.,TRBV7-6,TRBJ2-5,TRBD2,CASSRSGSKRETQYF,TGTGCCAGCAGCCGTAGCGGGAGTAAAAGAGAGACCCAGTACTTC
once,TRBV6-1,TRBJ2-3,TRBD2,CASSSIAGSTDTQYF,TGTGCCAGCAGTTCTATAGCGGGAAGCACAGATACGCAGTATTTT
.,TRBV5-3,TRBJ1-2,.,CARRVPGPIRANYGYTF,TGTGCCAGAAGGGTGCCGGGCCCGATTAGAGCTAACTATGGCTACACCTTC
.,TRBV29-1,TRBJ2-7,.,CSVRETYEQYF,TGCAGCGTTCGGGAGACCTACGAGCAGTACTTC
once,TRBV5-4,TRBJ2-7,.,CASSLGGRYEQYF,TGTGCCAGCAGCTTGGGGGGCCGCTACGAGCAGTACTTC
.,TRBV5-5,TRBJ2-7,TRBD1,CASSLAPGQAYEQYF,TGTGCCAGCAGCTTGGCCCCGGGACAGGCCTACGAGCAGTACTTC
.,TRBV19,TRBJ1-2,.,CASRQGQQANYGYTF,TGTGCCAGTAGACAAGGACAGCAAGCTAACTATGGCTACACCTTC
.,TRBV6-5,TRBJ1-2,.,CASSYSGPGGYTF,TGTGCCAGCAGTTACTCTGGTCCGGGGGGCTACACCTTC
.,TRBV6-6,TRBJ2-7,TRBD1,CASSYDRGRFEQYF,TGTGCCAGCAGTTACGACAGGGGTCGATTCGAGCAGTACTTC
.,TRBV4-3,TRBJ2-1,TRBD2,CASSQEAASGRLEQFF,TGCGCCAGCAGCCAAGAAGCGGCTAGCGGGAGGCTGGAGCAGTTCTTC
.,TRBV6-6,TRBJ1-4,.,CASSRINRRINEKLFF,TGTGCCAGCAGCCGGATCAACAGGAGAATTAATGAAAAACTGTTTTTT
.,TRBV30,TRBJ2-7,TRBD1,CAWGQGTWDEQYF,TGTGCCTGGGGACAGGGGACGTGGGACGAGCAGTACTTC
.,TRBV30,TRBJ2-7,.,CAWSGYKAYEQYF,TGTGCCTGGAGTGGATACAAAGCCTACGAGCAGTACTTC
few,TRBV7-2,TRBJ1-5,.,CASSLRGDSNQPQHF,TGTGCCAGCAGCTTAAGGGGAGATAGCAATCAGCCCCAGCATTTT
.,TRBV7-2,TRBJ2-5,.,CASSLGFRVQETQYF,TGTGCCAGCAGCTTAGGCTTCAGAGTACAAGAGACCCAGTACTTC
.,TRBV28,TRBJ2-7,TRBD1,CASSLRTDRGEQYF,TGTGCCAGCAGTTTGAGGACGGACAGGGGGGAGCAGTACTTC
.,TRBV5-8,TRBJ2-1,.,CASSLGQRSGEQFF,TGTGCCAGCAGCCTTGGACAGAGGTCGGGCGAGCAGTTCTTC
.,TRBV6-5,TRBJ1-2,.,CASSPDRNYGYTF,TGTGCCAGCAGCCCGGACCGAAACTATGGCTACACCTTC
.,TRBV28,TRBJ2-1,TRBD2,CASRSRDYEMGWVQFF,TGTGCCAGCAGATCTAGGGACTATGAAATGGGGTGGGTGCAGTTCTTC
.,TRBV9,TRBJ2-3,.,CASSTDLTDTQYF,TGTGCCAGCAGCACGGACCTGACGGATACGCAGTATTTT
once,TRBV30,TRBJ1-5,.,CAWSSSGFFQPQHF,TGTGCCTGGAGTTCGTCAGGGTTTTTTCAGCCCCAGCATTTT
.,TRBV29-1,TRBJ2-3,.,CSAGGTSTDTQYF,TGCAGCGCTGGCGGCACCAGCACAGATACGCAGTATTTT
.,TRBV5-4,TRBJ1-2,TRBD1,CASRPDRALGGYTF,TGTGCCAGCAGACCGGACAGGGCCCTTGGTGGCTACACCTTC
.,TRBV28,TRBJ1-2,TRBD1,CASRNLGDRGLKGYTF,TGTGCCAGCAGGAACCTGGGGGACAGGGGATTGAAAGGCTACACCTTC
.,TRBV28,TRBJ2-2,.,CASTGVNTGELFF,TGTGCCAGCACCGGGGTCAACACCGGGGAGCTGTTTTTT
.,TRBV29-1,TRBJ2-7,TRBD2,CSVKLAGVKAYEQYF,TGCAGCGTTAAGTTAGCGGGAGTAAAGGCCTACGAGCAGTACTTC
medium-sized,TRBV27,TRBJ2-4,.,CASSLRGSGRALAKNIQYF,TGTGCCAGCAGTTTAAGGGGTAGCGGCAGGGCCTTAGCCAAAAACATTCAGTACTTC
.,TRBV7-3,TRBJ2-7,TRBD1,CASSVGTGIEYEQYF,TGTGCCAGCAGCGTCGGGACAGGGATAGAGTACGAGCAGTACTTC
.,TRBV11-3,TRBJ2-3,.,CASSAHSGTADTQYF,TGTGCCAGCAGCGCCCACTCCGGGACTGCCGATACGCAGTATTTT
.,TRBV25-1,TRBJ2-3,.,CASSISGADTQYF,TGTGCCAGCAGTATCTCGGGGGCAGATACGCAGTATTTT
.,TRBV9,TRBJ2-7,.,CASSLSPADEQYF,TGTGCCAGCAGCCTCTCGCCGGCGGACGAGCAGTACTTC
.,TRBV19,TRBJ1-2,TRBD1,CASNRGPHYGYTF,TGTGCCAGTAACAGGGGCCCCCACTATGGCTACACCTTC
.,TRBV2,TRBJ2-2,TRBD2,CASSASGNTGELFF,TGTGCCAGCAGTGCTAGCGGGAACACCGGGGAGCTGTTTTTT
.,TRBV29-1,TRBJ2-7,.,CSVQNMGYEQYF,TGCAGCGTGCAAAACATGGGCTACGAGCAGTACTTC
once,TRBV27,TRBJ2-3,.,CASSFGVYTDTQYF,TGTGCCAGCAGCTTTGGGGTGTATACAGATACGCAGTATTTT
.,TRBV30,TRBJ2-1,TRBD2,CAFGLAGGQFF,TGTGCCTTCGGACTAGCGGGAGGGCAGTTCTTC
.,TRBV7-8,TRBJ2-3,TRBD2,CASSFTGGRTDTQYF,TGTGCCAGCAGCTTTACGGGAGGGAGAACAGATACGCAGTATTTT
.,TRBV29-1,TRBJ2-1,TRBD1,CSGERQGAEQFF,TGCAGCGGAGAACGACAGGGTGCTGAGCAGTTCTTC
.,TRBV6-5,TRBJ2-1,TRBD2,CASSVSSGSGEQFF,TGTGCCAGCAGTGTCTCTAGCGGGTCGGGTGAGCAGTTCTTC
.,TRBV10-2,TRBJ2-7,TRBD2,CASRGRETDEQYF,TGCGCCAGCAGGGGGCGGGAGACGGACGAGCAGTACTTC
.,TRBV5-1,TRBJ2-7,.,CASSLGGGGDYEQYF,TGCGCCAGCAGCTTGGGAGGGGGAGGGGACTACGAGCAGTACTTC
.,TRBV5-7,TRBJ2-1,.,CASSPRDAEDRVYNEQFF,TGTGCCAGCAGCCCTCGTGATGCGGAGGACCGGGTTTACAATGAGCAGTTCTTC
few,TRBV5-6,TRBJ2-7,.,CASSLVLSYEQYF,TGTGCCAGCAGCCTCGTGTTGTCCTACGAGCAGTACTTC